This TCR beta chain stems from a study of PD-L1 blockade in urothelial cancer. At the level of the study: The patients' atezolizumab therapy, 1,200 mg intravenously every 3 weeks, started in about 2014. Blood was evaluated 3 weeks (second dose) and 6 weeks after therapy began.

Judged by abundance, this clone is medium-sized. TCRdb's table, derived via immunoSEQ multiplex PCR, lists solely in-frame clones and lacks some. The sample consists of around 19,000 clones, roughly four fifths of them appearing once. CDR3 length equals 18 residues. Germline loops: CDR1 LGHNA, CDR2 YNFKEQ. The J segment lost 4 bases and the V segment lost 2 bases, leaving 16 bases of the junction unmatched. Time point defined: peripheral blood 6 weeks after treatment start. The TCR was taken from a man in his fifties with urothelial cancer. The chain couples TRBV4-2 to TRBJ2-5; 7 nucleotides agree with TRBD2. The material sequenced was PBMCs, taken around atezolizumab (anti-PD-L1) treatment. This CDR3 is CASSQPRGEYLHRETQYF. The CDR3 region has the DNA TGTGCCAGCAGCCAACCCCGGGGGGAGTACCTACACCGAGAGACCCAGTACTTC.